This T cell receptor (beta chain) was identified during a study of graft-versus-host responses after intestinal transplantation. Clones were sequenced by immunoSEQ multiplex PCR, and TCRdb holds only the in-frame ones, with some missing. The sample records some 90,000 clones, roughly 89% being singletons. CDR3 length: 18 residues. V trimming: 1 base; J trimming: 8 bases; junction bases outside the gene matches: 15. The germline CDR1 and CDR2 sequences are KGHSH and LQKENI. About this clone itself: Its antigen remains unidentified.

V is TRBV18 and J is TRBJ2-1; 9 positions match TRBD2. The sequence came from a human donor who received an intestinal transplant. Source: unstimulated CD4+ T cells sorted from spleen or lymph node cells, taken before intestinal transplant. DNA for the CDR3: TGTGCCAGCTCACCACTCCCTTTGGCGGGAGGGCCGTCGGATGAGCAGTTCTTC. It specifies CASSPLPLAGGPSDEQFF. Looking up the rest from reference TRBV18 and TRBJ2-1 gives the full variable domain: NAGVMQNPRHLVRRRGQEARLRCSPMKGHSHVYWYRQLPEEGLKFMVYLQKENIIDESGMPKERFSAEFPKEGPSILRIQQVVRGDSAAYFCASSPLPLAGGPSDEQFFGPGTRLTVL.